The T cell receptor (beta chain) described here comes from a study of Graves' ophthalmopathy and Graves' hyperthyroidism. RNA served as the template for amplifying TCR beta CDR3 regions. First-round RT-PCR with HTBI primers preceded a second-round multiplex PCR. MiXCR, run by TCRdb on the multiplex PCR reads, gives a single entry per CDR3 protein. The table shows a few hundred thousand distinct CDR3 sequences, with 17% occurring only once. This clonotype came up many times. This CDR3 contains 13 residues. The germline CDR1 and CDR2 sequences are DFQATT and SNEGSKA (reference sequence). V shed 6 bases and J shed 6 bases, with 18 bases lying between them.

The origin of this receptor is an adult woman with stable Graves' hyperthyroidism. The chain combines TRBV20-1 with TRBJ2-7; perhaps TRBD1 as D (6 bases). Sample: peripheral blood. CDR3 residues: CSAGDTYRAEQYF. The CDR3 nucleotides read TGCAGTGCCGGGGACACCTATCGAGCCGAGCAGTACTTC.